The 17 T cell receptor beta chains below come from one sample, sequenced in a study of cytomegalovirus exposure and HLA in healthy donors. The PCR used 60 Vbeta and 13 Jbeta primers. Clones were read by immunoSEQ multiplex PCR, and TCRdb kept only the in-frame ones, dropping some. The table lists 150,000 to 200,000 clones, 70% to 85% of them singletons, with 1.4% in the top ten. The source material was PBMCs. Receptor source: a man between 18 and 35 years old in good health and CMV-seronegative.

The CDR3 DNA reads as TGTGCCAGCAGCAAGACTAGCGCTTTAAATGAGCAGTTCTTC. This gives the protein CASSKTSALNEQFF. The chain joins TRBV5-4 to TRBJ2-1; 8 bases map to TRBD2. V lost 4 bases, J lost 7 bases, and 7 bases stayed unmatched. CDR1 SGHNT and CDR2 YYREEE come from the germline V gene (reference sequence). This CDR3 comprises 14 residues.

The chain recombines TRBV21-1 with TRBJ2-7; the table's TRBD1 call for D was not verified on the DNA. TRBV21-1 is shown as a pseudogene. This CDR3 region has 14 residues. In nucleotides, the CDR3 is TGTGCCAGCAGCAAGGGGACAGCTTACTACGAGCAGTACTTC. Its translation is CASSKGTAYYEQYF.

The rearrangement joins TRBV18 to TRBJ2-3, with TRBD1 matching over 7 bases. The V and J ends lost 3 bases and 4 bases, in that order; junction bases with no gene match: 1. From germline, CDR1 is KGHSH and CDR2 LQKENI. There are 13 residues in the CDR3. The CDR3 reads CASSPGTADTQYF. CDR3 nucleotides: TGTGCCAGCTCACCCGGGACAGCAGATACGCAGTATTTT.

The rearrangement uses TRBV30 and TRBJ1-1, with TRBD1 as a possible D gene (6 bases). Germline assignment: CDR1 GTSNPN and CDR2 SVGIG (reference sequence). The CDR3 loop spans 14 amino acids. V was clipped by 2 bases and J by 4 bases, with 14 bases between them. As DNA, the CDR3 is TGTGCCTGGAGTCCGAACAGGGTTATCACTGAAGCTTTCTTT. Translating gives CAWSPNRVITEAFF.

The chain couples TRBV5-4 to TRBJ2-5, with D maybe TRBD1 (5 bases). Trimming took off 1 base at V and 2 bases at J, with 12 bases between the two ends. Per the germline V gene, CDR1 is SGHNT and CDR2 is YYREEE (reference sequence). The CDR3 sequence is 15 residues long. The CDR3 DNA reads TGTGCCAGCAGCTTGCCCAGGGCCCCGCAAGAGACCCAGTACTTC. Protein: CASSLPRAPQETQYF.

This sequence joins TRBV7-2 and TRBJ1-4; D is perhaps TRBD1 (5 bases). The CDR3 has 17 amino acids. Germline CDR1 is SGHTA and CDR2 is FQGNSA. The V end lost 0 bases, the J end lost 8 bases, and 19 bases lay between the germline ends. The CDR3 nucleotides are TGTGCCAGCAGCTTAGCGCGGGGGACGGCTAAAAACGAAAAACTGTTTTTT. Translating it yields CASSLARGTAKNEKLFF.

The rearrangement uses TRBV11-2 and TRBJ2-1; D not resolved. Germline-derived CDR1 and CDR2 are SGHAT and FQNNGV. The V end lost 6 bases, the J end lost 6 bases, and 9 bases lay between the germline ends. This CDR3 has 12 amino acids. CDR3 in amino acids: CASRRLLNEQFF. In nucleotides, the CDR3 is TGTGCCAGCAGAAGACTCCTCAATGAGCAGTTCTTC.

Only a few counts were recorded for this clone. The V call is TRBV7-2, the J call TRBJ2-1, with D tentatively TRBD1 (5 bases). The ends were cut back, 6 bases at V and 8 bases at J, with 11 bases in the middle. Per germline, CDR1 SGHTA and CDR2 FQGNSA. The CDR3 extends over 12 amino acids. The CDR3 here is CASSGQGYEQFF. The CDR3 DNA reads as TGTGCCAGCAGTGGGCAGGGCTATGAGCAGTTCTTC.

This rearrangement joins TRBV7-2 to TRBJ1-2, with D uncertain. Per the germline V gene, CDR1 is SGHTA and CDR2 is FQGNSA. CDR3 length: 14 amino acids. Trimming took 5 bases from V and 7 from J, leaving 17 bases between them. The CDR3 here is CASSHYSAPGGYTF. The CDR3 DNA is TGTGCCAGCAGCCATTACTCGGCCCCGGGTGGCTACACCTTC.

The chain links TRBV5-6 to TRBJ1-4; 8 bases map to TRBD1. V dropped 3 bases and J dropped 8; count of bases not matched to a gene: 6. The CDR3 totals 14 residues. Germline V CDR1 and CDR2: SGHDT, YYEEEE. CDR3 DNA sequence: TGTGCCAGCAGCTATCGGACAGGGAGGGAAAAACTGTTTTTT. It is translated as CASSYRTGREKLFF.

V usage is TRBV30 and J usage is TRBJ2-5; TRBD2 matches 10 bases. The end of the DNA fits TRBJ2-7 better, so the J call may be wrong. Germline V lookup: CDR1 GTSNPN, CDR2 SVGIG (reference sequence). This CDR3 comprises 16 residues. CDR3 coding DNA: TGTGCCTGGAGTCCGGTAGGACTAGCGGATACCTACGAGCAGTACTTC. Translated, it gives CAWSPVGLADTYEQYF.

This clone has only a few counts. Here the CDR3 reads CSVGEGPTYGYTF. The CDR3 DNA is TGCAGCGTTGGCGAGGGCCCGACCTATGGCTACACCTTC. The chain combines TRBV29-1 with TRBJ1-2; D not certain. Germline CDR1 reads SQVTM; CDR2 reads ANQGSEA. This CDR3 contains 13 residues. The V and J ends lost 4 bases and 4 bases respectively, with 13 bases between them.

The rearrangement links TRBV28 to TRBJ2-1, with 12 nucleotides matching TRBD2. The germline V gene encodes CDR1 MDHEN and CDR2 SYDVKM. Trimming at V came to 7 bases and at J to 4 bases, leaving 11 bases not matched to a gene. The CDR3 is made up of 17 amino acids. For the CDR3, the DNA is TGTGCCAGCATTCCTTCGTGGACTAGCGGGACTTACAATGAGCAGTTCTTC. As protein: CASIPSWTSGTYNEQFF.

The V call is TRBV6-4, the J call TRBJ1-5; D possibly corresponds to TRBD1 (5 bases). Per the germline V gene, CDR1 is MRHNA and CDR2 is SNTAGT. The CDR3 is 14 residues long. The ends were cut back, 2 bases at V and 6 bases at J, with 11 bases in the middle. The CDR3 sequence is CASSDSGGGQPQHF. The CDR3 nucleotides read TGTGCCAGCAGTGACAGCGGGGGTGGTCAGCCCCAGCATTTT.

In its sample, this clone was seen once. The V and J genes are TRBV29-1 and TRBJ1-2, with TRBD1 matching over 7 bases. Germline V gives CDR1 SQVTM, CDR2 ANQGSEA. The CDR3 runs 11 residues. V shed 6 bases, J shed 8 bases, and the junction held 6 bases outside the gene matches. The CDR3 region has the DNA TGCAGCGTAGGACCAGGGGGGGGCTACACCTTC. Protein: CSVGPGGGYTF.

The V and J genes are TRBV30 and TRBJ1-5, with D tentatively TRBD1 (5 bases). The CDR3 has 13 residues. With 5 bases removed from V and 5 bases from J, the gap between germline ends came to 13 bases. The V gene's germline CDR1 is GTSNPN and CDR2 SVGIG (reference sequence). The CDR3 DNA is TGTGCCTGGGAAGGCGGAGGGGATCAGCCCCAGCATTTT. Residues: CAWEGGGDQPQHF.

V gene TRBV7-8 combines with J gene TRBJ1-2; 9 nucleotides agree with TRBD1. The germline V gene has CDR1 SGHVS and CDR2 FQNEAQ. V lost 6 bases to trimming and J lost 9 bases; unmatched junction nucleotides: 11. The CDR3 is 14 residues long. CDR3: CASSPGQGRWSYTF. The DNA of the CDR3 is TGTGCCAGCAGTCCCGGACAGGGGAGATGGAGCTACACCTTC.